These T cell receptor beta chains were read from a single sample in a study of cytomegalovirus exposure and HLA in healthy donors. The table came from immunoSEQ multiplex PCR; TCRdb's copy has only in-frame clones and leaves some out. Here the sample spans roughly 150,000 clones, over 60% being singletons. Sequenced material: PBMCs. These receptors came from a male donor in good health and CMV-seronegative. Both conserved end residues are part of each CDR3. A D gene is named only where the DNA matches it firmly. Size is stated for part of the rows, as once, few or many counts, or as a class when the clone is expanded.

clone size	J gene	D gene	V gene	CDR3 protein	CDR3 DNA
.	TRBJ2-1	TRBD1	TRBV6-4	CASSDSEGANEQFF	TGTGCCAGCAGTGACTCTGAGGGGGCGAATGAGCAGTTCTTC
.	TRBJ1-1	.	TRBV4-1	CASSQDQVGNTEAFF	TGCGCCAGCAGCCAAGATCAGGTTGGGAACACTGAAGCTTTCTTT
.	TRBJ1-5	.	TRBV19	CASRLGYFIAQPQHF	TGTGCCAGTAGACTAGGGTACTTCATAGCTCAGCCCCAGCATTTT
.	TRBJ1-1	TRBD1	TRBV19	CASSITRGLGSEAFF	TGTGCCAGTAGTATAACGAGGGGGCTGGGGTCTGAAGCTTTCTTT
.	TRBJ1-4	.	TRBV28	CASSSPGLLNEKLFF	TGTGCCAGCAGTTCCCCGGGACTGCTTAATGAAAAACTGTTTTTT
.	TRBJ2-3	TRBD1	TRBV18	CASSPGTVTDTQYF	TGTGCCAGCTCACCCGGGACAGTCACAGATACGCAGTATTTT
.	TRBJ1-4	TRBD1	TRBV2	CASGEGAGLTNEKLFF	TGTGCCAGCGGTGAGGGGGCCGGCCTTACTAATGAAAAACTGTTTTTT
.	TRBJ2-7	TRBD1	TRBV29-1	CSTETGARYEQYF	TGCAGCACCGAGACAGGGGCCCGCTACGAGCAGTACTTC
once	TRBJ2-5	.	TRBV4-3	CASSQGRGLGTQYF	TGCGCCAGCAGCCAAGGGCGGGGTTTAGGGACCCAGTACTTC
once	TRBJ1-6	.	TRBV5-4	CASSSGTPGSSPLHF	TGTGCCAGCAGCTCCGGGACACCCGGTAGTTCACCCCTCCACTTT
.	TRBJ2-2	TRBD2	TRBV2	CASSGGGLGTGELFF	TGTGCCAGCAGTGGGGGGGGACTAGGCACCGGGGAGCTGTTTTTT
.	TRBJ2-1	TRBD2	TRBV7-8	CASSLREAVYNEQFF	TGTGCCAGCAGCTTACGGGAGGCCGTGTACAATGAGCAGTTCTTC
.	TRBJ1-1	.	TRBV6-4	CASSDGGANTEAFF	TGTGCCAGCAGTGACGGGGGCGCGAACACTGAAGCTTTCTTT
.	TRBJ2-7	.	TRBV15	CATSRSRGVAYEQYF	TGTGCCACCAGCAGAAGCCGAGGAGTCGCCTACGAGCAGTACTTC
.	TRBJ1-2	TRBD1	TRBV7-2	CASSLGTGRNYGYTF	TGTGCCAGCAGCTTAGGGACAGGGCGCAACTATGGCTACACCTTC
.	TRBJ2-3	TRBD2	TRBV7-3	CASTPSGGGADSPDTQYF	TGTGCCAGCACCCCCTCGGGCGGGGGGGCCGATTCCCCAGATACGCAGTATTTT
few	TRBJ2-7	.	TRBV7-2	CASSFGAAGRYEQYF	TGTGCCAGCAGCTTCGGGGCGGCGGGACGCTACGAGCAGTACTTC
once	TRBJ2-5	TRBD2	TRBV18	CASSPGAGGETQYF	TGTGCCAGCTCACCGGGAGCGGGGGGAGAGACCCAGTACTTC
few	TRBJ1-1	.	TRBV10-3	CAISEPSGLNTEAFF	TGTGCCATCAGTGAGCCATCAGGTCTGAACACTGAAGCTTTCTTT
.	TRBJ1-5	.	TRBV7-2	CASSLGVSGGRPQHF	TGTGCCAGCAGCTTAGGTGTGTCGGGGGGTAGGCCCCAGCATTTT
few	TRBJ2-7	.	TRBV7-9	CASSIRGLPYEQYF	TGTGCCAGCAGCATAAGGGGTCTTCCCTACGAGCAGTACTTC
.	TRBJ1-6	.	TRBV30	CAWSVRGPRYNSPLHF	TGTGCCTGGAGTGTAAGGGGCCCGAGATATAATTCACCCCTCCACTTT
few	TRBJ1-3	.	TRBV11-2	CASSLVQAGGNTIYF	TGTGCCAGCAGCTTAGTCCAGGCCGGTGGAAACACCATATATTTT
.	TRBJ1-2	TRBD1	TRBV11-2	CASSLGRTGDHNYGYTF	TGTGCCAGCAGCTTAGGGAGGACAGGAGACCATAACTATGGCTACACCTTC
.	TRBJ1-2	TRBD1	TRBV13	CASSSGQGAYGYTF	TGTGCCAGCAGCTCCGGACAGGGAGCATATGGCTACACCTTC
once	TRBJ2-3	TRBD2	TRBV9	CASSYGGGTDTQYF	TGTGCCAGCAGCTACGGGGGGGGCACAGATACGCAGTATTTT
.	TRBJ1-5	.	TRBV6-5	CASSYDSWSNQPQHF	TGTGCCAGCAGTTACGATAGTTGGAGCAATCAGCCCCAGCATTTT
.	TRBJ1-1	TRBD1	TRBV11-3	CASSPGTGMNTEAFF	TGTGCCAGCAGCCCCGGGACAGGAATGAACACTGAAGCTTTCTTT
once	TRBJ2-1	.	TRBV23-1	CASTYLEGSYNEQFF	TGCGCCAGCACCTACCTGGAGGGTTCCTACAATGAGCAGTTCTTC
few	TRBJ2-7	TRBD1	TRBV19	CASRRHSGGDSNYEQYF	TGTGCCAGTAGACGCCACAGTGGTGGGGACAGTAACTACGAGCAGTACTTC
.	TRBJ1-1	.	TRBV7-3	CASSPGPMNTEAFF	TGTGCCAGCAGCCCAGGGCCAATGAACACTGAAGCTTTCTTT
once	TRBJ2-7	TRBD2	TRBV27	CASSSGLGGIKQYF	TGTGCCAGCAGTTCAGGCCTCGGGGGGATCAAGCAGTACTTC
.	TRBJ2-1	TRBD2	TRBV19	CASSIGPSGNEQFF	TGTGCCAGTAGTATCGGGCCTAGCGGGAATGAGCAGTTCTTC
.	TRBJ1-1	.	TRBV5-1	CASSAQGATEAFF	TGCGCCAGCAGCGCCCAGGGTGCCACTGAAGCTTTCTTT
few	TRBJ2-3	TRBD1	TRBV7-7	CASSLEGAKDTQYF	TGTGCTAGCAGCTTAGAGGGGGCCAAAGATACGCAGTATTTT
.	TRBJ1-5	.	TRBV5-8	CASSLLERGQPQHF	TGTGCCAGCAGCTTGCTGGAGCGGGGTCAGCCCCAGCATTTT
.	TRBJ1-2	TRBD1	TRBV30	CAWNRGQGVGYTF	TGTGCCTGGAATAGGGGACAGGGGGTTGGCTACACCTTC
.	TRBJ2-7	.	TRBV7-2	CASSLARGSGYEQYF	TGTGCCAGCAGCTTAGCGCGCGGTAGCGGCTACGAGCAGTACTTC
.	TRBJ2-7	.	TRBV7-7	CASSFGAGASYEQYF	TGTGCTAGCAGCTTTGGGGCGGGGGCTTCCTACGAGCAGTACTTC
few	TRBJ1-5	TRBD1	TRBV30	CAWSPVDRDNQPQHF	TGTGCCTGGAGTCCCGTAGACAGGGACAATCAGCCCCAGCATTTT
.	TRBJ1-1	.	TRBV5-6	CASSAQGRDTEAFF	TGTGCCAGCAGTGCTCAGGGTCGGGACACTGAAGCTTTCTTT
once	TRBJ2-7	TRBD1	TRBV6-1	CASSEVTGGLSYEQYF	TGTGCCAGCAGTGAAGTAACAGGGGGACTCTCCTACGAGCAGTACTTC
.	TRBJ2-7	.	TRBV6-5	CASSYSRQGSYEQYF	TGTGCCAGCAGTTACTCGAGGCAGGGGTCCTACGAGCAGTACTTC
.	TRBJ1-5	TRBD1	TRBV30	CAWSDLDRDTMTQHF	TGTGCCTGGAGTGATTTAGACAGGGACACCATGACCCAGCATTTT
.	TRBJ2-7	TRBD2	TRBV7-2	CASSPRGLAGGGEQYF	TGTGCCAGCAGCCCTCGGGGACTAGCGGGAGGGGGGGAGCAGTACTTC
.	TRBJ2-2	TRBD2	TRBV4-1	CASSQRGAKGLATGGELFF	TGCGCCAGCAGCCAACGGGGAGCGAAGGGACTAGCGACGGGCGGGGAGCTGTTTTTT
.	TRBJ2-3	TRBD1	TRBV19	CASSGQGNLAADTQYF	TGTGCCAGTAGTGGACAGGGGAACCTTGCCGCAGATACGCAGTATTTT
.	TRBJ1-2	.	TRBV27	CASSFQGYGYTF	TGTGCCAGCAGTTTCCAGGGGTATGGCTACACCTTC
.	TRBJ2-5	TRBD1	TRBV5-4	CARRRTGLQETQYF	TGTGCCAGACGGAGGACAGGCCTCCAAGAGACCCAGTACTTC
.	TRBJ1-4	.	TRBV7-6	CASSLEGGVRGNEKLFF	TGTGCCAGCAGCTTAGAGGGGGGGGTCCGGGGTAATGAAAAACTGTTTTTT
.	TRBJ1-5	TRBD1	TRBV10-3	CAISDRDRGSNQPQHF	TGTGCCATCAGTGACAGGGACAGGGGAAGCAATCAGCCCCAGCATTTT
.	TRBJ1-1	.	TRBV18	CASSPPSRVSEAFF	TGTGCCAGCTCACCACCGAGCAGGGTGAGTGAAGCTTTCTTT
once	TRBJ1-5	TRBD1	TRBV19	CASSVDRGRNQPQHF	TGTGCCAGTAGTGTGGACAGGGGGCGAAATCAGCCCCAGCATTTT
few	TRBJ1-1	TRBD1	TRBV15	CATSKGQGNTEAFF	TGTGCCACCAGCAAAGGACAGGGTAACACTGAAGCTTTCTTT